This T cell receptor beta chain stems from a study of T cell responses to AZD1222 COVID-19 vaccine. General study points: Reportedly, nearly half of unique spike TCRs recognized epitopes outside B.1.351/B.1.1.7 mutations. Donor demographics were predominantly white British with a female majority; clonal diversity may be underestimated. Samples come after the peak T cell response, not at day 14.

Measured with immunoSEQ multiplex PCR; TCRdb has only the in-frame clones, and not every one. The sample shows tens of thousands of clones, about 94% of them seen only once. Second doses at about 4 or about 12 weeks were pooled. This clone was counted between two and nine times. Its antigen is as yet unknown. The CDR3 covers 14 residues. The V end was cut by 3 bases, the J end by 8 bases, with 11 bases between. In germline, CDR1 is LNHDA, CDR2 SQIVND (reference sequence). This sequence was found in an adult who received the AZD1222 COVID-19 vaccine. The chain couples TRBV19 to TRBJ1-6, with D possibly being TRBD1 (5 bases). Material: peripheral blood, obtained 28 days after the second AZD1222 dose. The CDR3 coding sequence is TGTGCCAGTAGTATGCAGGGCAGGGATTCACCCCTCCACTTT. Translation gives CASSMQGRDSPLHF. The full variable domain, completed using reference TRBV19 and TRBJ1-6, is DGGITQSPKYLFRKEGQNVTLSCEQNLNHDAMYWYRQDPGQGLRLIYYSQIVNDFQKGDIAEGYSVSREKKESFPLTVTSAQKNPTAFYLCASSMQGRDSPLHFGNGTRLTVT.